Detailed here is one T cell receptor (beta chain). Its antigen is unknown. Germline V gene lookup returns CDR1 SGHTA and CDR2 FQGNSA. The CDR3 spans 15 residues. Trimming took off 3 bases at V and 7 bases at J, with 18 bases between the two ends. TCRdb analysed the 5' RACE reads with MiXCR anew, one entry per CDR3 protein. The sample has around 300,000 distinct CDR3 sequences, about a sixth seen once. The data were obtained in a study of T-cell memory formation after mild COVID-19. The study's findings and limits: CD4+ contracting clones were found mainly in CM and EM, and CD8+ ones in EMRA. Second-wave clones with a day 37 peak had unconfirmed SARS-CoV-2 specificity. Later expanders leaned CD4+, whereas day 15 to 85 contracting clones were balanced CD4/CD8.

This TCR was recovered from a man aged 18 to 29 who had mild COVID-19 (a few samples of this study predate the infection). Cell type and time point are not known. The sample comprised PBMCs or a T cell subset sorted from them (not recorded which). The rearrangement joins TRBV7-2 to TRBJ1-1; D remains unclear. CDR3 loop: CASSFPGRGTLEAFF. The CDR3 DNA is TGTGCCAGCAGCTTCCCCGGACGAGGAACCCTTGAAGCTTTCTTT.